These 4 T cell receptor beta chains originate from one sample sequenced in a study of control samples from healthy donors and cancer patients (dated by TCRdb to between 2020 and 2021). Libraries were built with the immunoSEQ multiplex PCR assay. Drawn from immuneACCESS, this table holds only the in-frame rearrangements with V and J called that TCRdb kept. Clones are partly lost; checked studies trace under half to an unresolved V gene and leave the rest unexplained. This sample gives roughly 86,000 clones in total; approximately 90% of them show up just once. The top ten clonotypes cover over 3% of the sample. The sequenced sample consisted of blood. The origin of the receptors is a woman between 18 and 30 years old in good health.

CDR3 in DNA: TGTGCCAGCCGAGTGGGCAGTGAAGCTTTCTTT. Protein: CASRVGSEAFF. The chain combines TRBV19 with TRBJ1-1; D uncertain. Per germline, CDR1 LNHDA and CDR2 SQIVND (reference sequence). V lost 9 bases and J lost 7, with 12 bases in between. The CDR3 sequence is 11 residues long.

This rearrangement joins TRBV4-2 to TRBJ2-2; D is perhaps TRBD2 (5 bases). From germline, CDR1 is LGHNA and CDR2 YNFKEQ. The length of the CDR3 is 15 residues. Trimming stripped 1 base from V and 2 bases from J, with 8 bases between. As DNA, the CDR3 is TGTGCCAGCAGCCAAGGGACTCTTAACACCGGGGAGCTGTTTTTT. This codes for CASSQGTLNTGELFF.

V and J are TRBV13 and TRBJ1-2; D gene uncertain. Germline assignment: CDR1 PRHDT and CDR2 FYEKMQ (reference sequence). The CDR3 extends over 16 amino acids. V gave up 0 bases and J gave up 4 bases, with 15 bases separating them. The CDR3 bases are TGTGCCAGCAGCTTAGGAACGGACCATTCTCGCTATGGCTACACCTTC. The encoded protein is CASSLGTDHSRYGYTF.

The V call is TRBV7-9, the J call TRBJ1-3, with D tentatively TRBD1 (5 bases). CDR1 and CDR2 (germline): SEHNR, FQNEAQ (reference sequence). CDR3 length: 13 residues. The V gene lost 9 bases and the J gene lost 0 bases, with 9 bases spanning the gap. CDR3 sequence: CARDTYSGNTIYF. The CDR3 DNA is TGTGCCAGGGACACCTACTCTGGAAACACCATATATTTT. Looking up the rest from reference TRBV7-9 and TRBJ1-3 gives the full variable domain: DTGVSQNPRHKITKRGQNVTFRCDPISEHNRLYWYRQTLGQGPEFLTYFQNEAQLEKSRLLSDRFSAERPKGSFSTLEIQRTEQGDSAMYLCARDTYSGNTIYFGEGSWLTVV.